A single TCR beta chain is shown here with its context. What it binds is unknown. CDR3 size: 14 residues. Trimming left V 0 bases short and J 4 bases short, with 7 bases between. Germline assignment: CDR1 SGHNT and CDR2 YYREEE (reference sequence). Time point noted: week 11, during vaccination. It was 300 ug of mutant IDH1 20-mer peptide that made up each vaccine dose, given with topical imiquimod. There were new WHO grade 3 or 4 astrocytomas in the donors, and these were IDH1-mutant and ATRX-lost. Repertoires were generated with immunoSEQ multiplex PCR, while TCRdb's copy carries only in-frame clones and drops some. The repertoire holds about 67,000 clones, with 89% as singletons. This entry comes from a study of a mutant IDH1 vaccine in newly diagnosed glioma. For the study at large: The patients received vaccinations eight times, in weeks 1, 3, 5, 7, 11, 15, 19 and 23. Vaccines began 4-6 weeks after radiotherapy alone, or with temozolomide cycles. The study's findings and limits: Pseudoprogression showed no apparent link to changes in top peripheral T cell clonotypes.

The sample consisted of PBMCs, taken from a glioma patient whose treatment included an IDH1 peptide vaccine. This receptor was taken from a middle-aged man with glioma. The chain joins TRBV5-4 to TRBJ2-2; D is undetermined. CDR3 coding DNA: TGTGCCAGCAGCTTGGGCCAAGCCACCGGGGAGCTGTTTTTT. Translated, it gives CASSLGQATGELFF.